The text below deals with one TCR beta chain. The data were taken from a study of blood T cell repertoires in COVID-19. For the study at large: Nucleic acid was either cDNA or gDNA, and it came from T cells, B-cell-depleted T cells, or PBMCs.

Original methodology: It was from reference gene primer amplification that nucleated cell counts were estimated. Using immunoSEQ multiplex PCR, the repertoire was profiled, and TCRdb retains in-frame clones only, with some absent. That table furnishes V, J and clone size, whereas the DNA furnished D and trimming. The sample carries 170,000 or so clones, 70% to 90% recorded once. CDR3 length: 12 amino acids. The germline V and J ends were trimmed by 4 bases and 8 bases, with 9 bases remaining between them. Germline CDR1 is SGHAT and CDR2 is FQNNGV. The specimen sequenced was peripheral blood. This sequence joins TRBV11-2 and TRBJ2-4; D uncertain. The TCR comes from a man aged 45-65 years with active or convalescent COVID-19. The CDR3 is CASSSKRDIQYF. DNA of the CDR3: TGTGCCAGCAGCTCGAAACGCGACATTCAGTACTTC.